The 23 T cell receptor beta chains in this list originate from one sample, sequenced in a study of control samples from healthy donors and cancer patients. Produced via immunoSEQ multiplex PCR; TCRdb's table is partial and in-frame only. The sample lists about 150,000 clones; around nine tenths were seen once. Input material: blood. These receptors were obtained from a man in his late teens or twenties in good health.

CDR3 amino acids: CASSARASASDTQYF. CDR3 DNA sequence: TGTGCCAGCAGTGCTAGGGCTAGTGCATCTGATACGCAGTATTTT. The chain couples TRBV2 to TRBJ2-3; D not certain. Trimming removed 4 bases from V and 6 bases from J, with 17 bases in between. Germline CDR1 is SNHLY and CDR2 is FYNNEI. The CDR3 loop spans 15 amino acids.

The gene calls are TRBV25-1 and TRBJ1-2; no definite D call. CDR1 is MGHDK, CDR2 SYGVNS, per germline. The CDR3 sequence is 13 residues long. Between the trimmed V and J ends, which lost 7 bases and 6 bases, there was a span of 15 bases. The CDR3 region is CASTQLEGNGYTF. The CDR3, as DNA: TGTGCCAGCACCCAATTGGAAGGGAATGGCTACACCTTC.

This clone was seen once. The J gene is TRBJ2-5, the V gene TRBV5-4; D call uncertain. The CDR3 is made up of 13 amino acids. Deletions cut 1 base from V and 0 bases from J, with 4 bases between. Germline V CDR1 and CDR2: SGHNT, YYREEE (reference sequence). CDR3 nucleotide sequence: TGTGCCAGCAGCTTGCCAAACCAAGAGACCCAGTACTTC. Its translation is CASSLPNQETQYF.

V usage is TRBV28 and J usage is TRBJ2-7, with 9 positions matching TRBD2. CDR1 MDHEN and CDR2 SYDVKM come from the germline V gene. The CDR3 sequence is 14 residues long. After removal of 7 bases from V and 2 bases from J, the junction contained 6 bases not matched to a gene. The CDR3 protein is CASIRGGGTYEQYF. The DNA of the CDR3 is TGTGCCAGCATTCGCGGGGGGGGCACCTACGAGCAGTACTTC.

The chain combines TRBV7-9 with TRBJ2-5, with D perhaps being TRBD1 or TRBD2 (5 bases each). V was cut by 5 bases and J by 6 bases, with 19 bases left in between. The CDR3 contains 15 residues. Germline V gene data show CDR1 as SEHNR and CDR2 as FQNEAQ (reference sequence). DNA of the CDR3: TGTGCCAGCAGCGCTGACCGGGACCCCGGAAAGACCCAGTACTTC. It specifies CASSADRDPGKTQYF.

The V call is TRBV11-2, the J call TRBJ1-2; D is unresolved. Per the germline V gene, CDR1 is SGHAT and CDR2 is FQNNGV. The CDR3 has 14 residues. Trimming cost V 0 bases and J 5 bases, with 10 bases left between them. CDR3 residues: CASSLESGWYGYTF. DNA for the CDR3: TGTGCCAGCAGCTTAGAATCTGGGTGGTATGGCTACACCTTC. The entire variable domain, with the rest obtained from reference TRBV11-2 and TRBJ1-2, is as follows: EAGVAQSPRYKIIEKRQSVAFWCNPISGHATLYWYQQILGQGPKLLIQFQNNGVVDDSQLPKDRFSAERLKGVDSTLKIQPAKLEDSAVYLCASSLESGWYGYTFGSGTRLTVV.

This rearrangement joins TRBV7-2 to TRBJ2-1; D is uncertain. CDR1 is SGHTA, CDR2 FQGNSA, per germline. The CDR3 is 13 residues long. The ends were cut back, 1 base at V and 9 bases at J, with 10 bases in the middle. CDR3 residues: CASSLGPRPEQFF. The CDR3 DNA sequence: TGTGCCAGCAGCTTAGGCCCTAGGCCTGAGCAGTTCTTC.

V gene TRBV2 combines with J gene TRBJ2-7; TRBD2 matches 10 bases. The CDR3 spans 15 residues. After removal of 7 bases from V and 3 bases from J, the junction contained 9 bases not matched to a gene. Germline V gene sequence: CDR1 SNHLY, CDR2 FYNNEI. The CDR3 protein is CASIPGLASFYEQYF. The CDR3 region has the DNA TGTGCCAGCATCCCGGGACTAGCGTCTTTCTACGAGCAGTACTTC.

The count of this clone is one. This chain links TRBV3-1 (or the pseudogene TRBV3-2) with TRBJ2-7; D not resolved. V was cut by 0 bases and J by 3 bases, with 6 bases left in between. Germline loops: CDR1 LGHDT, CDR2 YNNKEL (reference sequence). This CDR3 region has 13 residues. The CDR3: CASSQDTVYEQYF. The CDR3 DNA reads TGTGCCAGCAGCCAAGACACAGTCTACGAGCAGTACTTC.

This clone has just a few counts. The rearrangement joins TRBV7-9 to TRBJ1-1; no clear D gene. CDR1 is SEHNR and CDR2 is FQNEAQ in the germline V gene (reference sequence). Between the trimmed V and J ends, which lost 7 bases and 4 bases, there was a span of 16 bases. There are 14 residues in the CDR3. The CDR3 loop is CASTSGGEGTEAFF. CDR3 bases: TGTGCCAGCACCTCAGGCGGGGAAGGCACTGAAGCTTTCTTT.

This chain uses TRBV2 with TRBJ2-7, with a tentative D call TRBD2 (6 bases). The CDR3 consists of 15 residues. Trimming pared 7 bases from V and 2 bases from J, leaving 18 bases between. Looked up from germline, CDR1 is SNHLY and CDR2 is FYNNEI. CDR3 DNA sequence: TGTGCCAGCATCCGGGAGCAGGACCGAGCCTACGAGCAGTACTTC. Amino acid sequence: CASIREQDRAYEQYF.

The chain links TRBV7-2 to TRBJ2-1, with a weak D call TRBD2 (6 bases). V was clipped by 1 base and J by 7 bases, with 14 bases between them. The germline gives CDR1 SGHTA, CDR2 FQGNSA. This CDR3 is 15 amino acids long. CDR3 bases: TGTGCCAGCAGCTTAGATCTAGCGTCCGGTAATGAGCAGTTCTTC. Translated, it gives CASSLDLASGNEQFF. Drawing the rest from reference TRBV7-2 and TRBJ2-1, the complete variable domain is GAGVSQSPSNKVTEKGKDVELRCDPISGHTALYWYRQSLGQGLEFLIYFQGNSAPDKSGLPSDRFSAERTGGSVSTLTIQRTQQEDSAVYLCASSLDLASGNEQFFGPGTRLTVL.

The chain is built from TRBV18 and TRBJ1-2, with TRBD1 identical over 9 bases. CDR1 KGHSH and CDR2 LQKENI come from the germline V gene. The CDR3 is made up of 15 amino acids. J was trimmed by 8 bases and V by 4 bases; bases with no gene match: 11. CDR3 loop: CASSLQPGQGSGYTF. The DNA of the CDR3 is TGTGCCAGCTCACTTCAGCCGGGACAGGGCTCAGGCTACACCTTC.

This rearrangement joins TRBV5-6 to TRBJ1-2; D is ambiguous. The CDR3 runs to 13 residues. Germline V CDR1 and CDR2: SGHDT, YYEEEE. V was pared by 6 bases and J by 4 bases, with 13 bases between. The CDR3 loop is CASKRGSLYGYTF. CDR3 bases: TGTGCCAGCAAGAGAGGGTCGCTCTATGGCTACACCTTC. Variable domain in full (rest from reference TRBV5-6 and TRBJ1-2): DAGVTQSPTHLIKTRGQQVTLRCSPKSGHDTVSWYQQALGQGPQFIFQYYEEEERQRGNFPDRFSGHQFPNYSSELNVNALLLGDSALYLCASKRGSLYGYTFGSGTRLTVV.

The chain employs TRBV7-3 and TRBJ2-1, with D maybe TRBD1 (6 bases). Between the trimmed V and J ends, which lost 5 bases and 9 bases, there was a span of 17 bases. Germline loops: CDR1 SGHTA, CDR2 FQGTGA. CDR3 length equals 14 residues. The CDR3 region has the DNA TGTGCCAGCAGCGAGACAGGAGAGGAGATTGAGCAGTTCTTC. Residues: CASSETGEEIEQFF.

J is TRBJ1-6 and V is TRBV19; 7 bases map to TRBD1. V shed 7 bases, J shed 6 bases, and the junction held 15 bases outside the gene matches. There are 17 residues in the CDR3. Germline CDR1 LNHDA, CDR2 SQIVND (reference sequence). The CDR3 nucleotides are TGTGCCAGTACCCAGGGAAATCGACAGGGACCTAATTCACCCCTCCACTTT. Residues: CASTQGNRQGPNSPLHF.

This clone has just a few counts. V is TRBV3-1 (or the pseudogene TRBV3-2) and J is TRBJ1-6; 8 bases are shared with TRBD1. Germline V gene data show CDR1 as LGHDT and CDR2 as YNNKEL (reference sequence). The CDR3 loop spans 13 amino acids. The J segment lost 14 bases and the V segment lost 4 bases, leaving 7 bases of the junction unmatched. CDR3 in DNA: TGTGCCAGCAGCCGGACAGGGTGGAGGTCCCTCCACTTT. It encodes CASSRTGWRSLHF.

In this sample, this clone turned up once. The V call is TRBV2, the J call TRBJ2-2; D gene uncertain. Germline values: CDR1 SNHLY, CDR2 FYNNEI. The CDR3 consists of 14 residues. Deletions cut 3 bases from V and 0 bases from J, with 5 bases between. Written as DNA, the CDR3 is TGTGCCAGCAGTGACAGCTCGAACACCGGGGAGCTGTTTTTT. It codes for CASSDSSNTGELFF. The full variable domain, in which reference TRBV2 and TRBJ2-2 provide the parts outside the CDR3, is EPEVTQTPSHQVTQMGQEVILRCVPISNHLYFYWYRQILGQKVEFLVSFYNNEISEKSEIFDDQFSVERPDGSNFTLKIRSTKLEDSAMYFCASSDSSNTGELFFGEGSRLTVL.

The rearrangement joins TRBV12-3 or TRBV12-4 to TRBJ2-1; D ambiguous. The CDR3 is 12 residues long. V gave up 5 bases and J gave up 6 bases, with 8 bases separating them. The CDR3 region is CASSQTANEQFF. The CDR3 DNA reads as TGTGCCAGCAGTCAAACGGCCAATGAGCAGTTCTTC.

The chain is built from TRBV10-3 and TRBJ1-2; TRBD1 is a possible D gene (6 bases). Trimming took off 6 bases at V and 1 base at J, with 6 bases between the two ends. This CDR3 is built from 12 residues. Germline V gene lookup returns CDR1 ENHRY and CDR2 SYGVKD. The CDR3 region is CAIRDSNYGYTF. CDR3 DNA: TGTGCCATCAGGGACAGTAACTATGGCTACACCTTC.

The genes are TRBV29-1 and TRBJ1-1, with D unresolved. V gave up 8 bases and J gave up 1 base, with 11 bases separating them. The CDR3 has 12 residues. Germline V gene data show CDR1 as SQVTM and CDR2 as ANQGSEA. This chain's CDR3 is CSSGPRNTEAFF. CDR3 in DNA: TGCAGCTCCGGGCCCAGGAACACTGAAGCTTTCTTT.

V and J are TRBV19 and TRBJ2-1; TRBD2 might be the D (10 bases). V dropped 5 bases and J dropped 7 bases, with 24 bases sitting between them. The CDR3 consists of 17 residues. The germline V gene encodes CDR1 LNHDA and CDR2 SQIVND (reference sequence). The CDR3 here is CASSSLAGQGLGNEQFF. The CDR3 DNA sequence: TGTGCCAGTAGTTCACTAGCGGGACAGGGATTGGGAAATGAGCAGTTCTTC.

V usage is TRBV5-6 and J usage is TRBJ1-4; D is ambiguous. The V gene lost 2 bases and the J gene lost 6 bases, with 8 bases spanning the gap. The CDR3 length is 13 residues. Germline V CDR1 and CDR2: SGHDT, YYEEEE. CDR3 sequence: CASSFVSDEKLFF. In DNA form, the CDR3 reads TGTGCCAGCAGCTTCGTTTCGGATGAAAAACTGTTTTTT.